A single T cell receptor (beta chain) is shown here with its context. Its antigen is as yet unknown. Researchers ran the PCR with 60 Vbeta and 13 Jbeta primers. Profiling relied on immunoSEQ multiplex PCR, and the TCRdb table lists in-frame clones only, not all of them. The table includes more than 100,000 clones, over 60% detected once. These data belong to a study of cytomegalovirus exposure and HLA in healthy donors. Study-wide results and limits: The records held CMV serostatus as the only immune exposure information. A list of about 160 TCR beta chains associated with cytomegalovirus was given.

In germline, CDR1 is SGHNT, CDR2 YYREEE (reference sequence). The CDR3 has 16 amino acids. V dropped 4 bases and J dropped 11; count of bases not matched to a gene: 15. The sequence was obtained from a woman aged 40 to 55 in good health and CMV-seropositive. The sequenced material came from PBMCs. This chain joins TRBV5-4 and TRBJ1-4, with 9 bases identical to TRBD1. CDR3 sequence: CASSLSLRDRAGKLFF. For the CDR3, the DNA is TGTGCCAGCAGCCTCTCCCTACGGGACAGGGCGGGGAAACTGTTTTTT.